This T cell receptor beta chain was retrieved from a study of blood T cell repertoires in COVID-19. Profiled with immunoSEQ multiplex PCR; TCRdb holds only in-frame clones, not every one. The sample lists approximately 200,000 clones, 80% to 90% occurring once. The CDR3 consists of 13 residues. V was clipped by 6 bases and J by 1 base, with 9 bases between them. The sequenced sample was peripheral blood. The rearrangement uses TRBV12-3 or TRBV12-4 and TRBJ1-1; D is perhaps TRBD1 (5 bases). This TCR was recovered from a man aged 18 to 30 with active or convalescent COVID-19. The CDR3 here is CASSTTANTEAFF. In DNA, the CDR3 is TGTGCCAGCAGCACGACAGCGAACACTGAAGCTTTCTTT.